Listed below are T cell receptor beta chains from one sample, sequenced in a study of OX40 agonist ivuxolimab in advanced cancers. Using immunoSEQ multiplex PCR, the repertoire was profiled, and TCRdb retains in-frame clones only, with some absent. The profile shows about 66,000 clones, about 91% of them singletons. The sequencing used CD4+ or CD8+ T cells sorted from blood, collected in a trial of the OX40 agonist ivuxolimab. The receptor set was obtained from an adult with an advanced solid tumor such as melanoma, head and neck, liver or kidney cancer. Both conserved end residues are part of each CDR3. The D gene is left open where the match is weak. Rows give clone size only sometimes, using once, few, many, or a class for an expanded clone.

V	D	J	size	CDR3	DNA
TRBV5-5	TRBD2	TRBJ2-3	NA	CASSWLAGQLTSTDTQYF	TGTGCCAGCAGCTGGCTAGCGGGACAGCTAACTAGCACAGATACGCAGTATTTT
TRBV6-5	NA	TRBJ1-3	NA	CASSSQMTASGNTIYF	TGTGCCAGCAGTTCCCAAATGACGGCCTCTGGAAACACCATATATTTT
TRBV5-6	NA	TRBJ2-7	NA	CASRRRGGLYEQYF	TGTGCCAGCAGACGACGAGGGGGGCTGTACGAGCAGTACTTC
TRBV2	NA	TRBJ2-7	NA	CASSVEQGFYEQYF	TGTGCCAGCAGTGTTGAACAGGGCTTCTACGAGCAGTACTTC
TRBV7-6	TRBD1	TRBJ2-7	NA	CASSRTGTNYEQYF	TGTGCCAGCAGCCGGACAGGGACGAACTACGAGCAGTACTTC
TRBV7-9	TRBD2	TRBJ2-5	NA	CASSPPEEREKTQYF	TGTGCCAGCAGCCCCCCGGAGGAGCGGGAGAAGACCCAGTACTTC
TRBV5-1	TRBD1	TRBJ1-1	NA	CASSRGTEGTEAFF	TGCGCCAGCAGCCGGGGGACAGAGGGGACTGAAGCTTTCTTT
TRBV5-4	NA	TRBJ2-7	NA	CASSLVGGEQYF	TGTGCCAGCAGCTTGGTCGGCGGGGAGCAGTACTTC
TRBV2	TRBD2	TRBJ2-2	NA	CARTRSAGNTGELFF	TGTGCCAGGACGAGGTCAGCGGGAAACACCGGGGAGCTGTTTTTT
TRBV5-4	TRBD2	TRBJ2-1	NA	CASSLANPGGPNEQFF	TGTGCCAGCAGCTTGGCCAACCCGGGAGGGCCGAATGAGCAGTTCTTC
TRBV20-1	NA	TRBJ2-2	NA	CSARLNGELFF	TGCAGTGCTAGGTTGAACGGGGAGCTGTTTTTT
TRBV27	NA	TRBJ1-5	NA	CASSFSGVGPQHF	TGTGCCAGCAGTTTTTCTGGGGTAGGGCCCCAGCATTTT
TRBV10-3	NA	TRBJ1-1	NA	CAISESGGENTEAFF	TGTGCCATCAGTGAGTCGGGGGGGGAGAACACTGAAGCTTTCTTT
TRBV5-1	NA	TRBJ1-4	NA	CASSPWTATNEKLFF	TGCGCCAGCAGCCCGTGGACGGCAACTAATGAAAAACTGTTTTTT
TRBV2	NA	TRBJ2-7	NA	CASSVLGEQYF	TGTGCCAGCAGTGTTCTGGGGGAGCAGTACTTC
TRBV6-6	NA	TRBJ1-5	NA	CASSSQGLGQPQHF	TGTGCCAGCAGCTCACAGGGACTAGGTCAGCCCCAGCATTTT
TRBV29-1	TRBD2	TRBJ2-1	NA	CSVLTGTSGKGEQFF	TGCAGCGTTCTAACCGGGACTAGCGGGAAAGGTGAGCAGTTCTTC
TRBV6-5	TRBD1	TRBJ1-2	many	CASSYIRTGGGYGYTF	TGTGCCAGCAGTTACATCAGGACAGGGGGCGGGTATGGCTACACCTTC
TRBV4-3	NA	TRBJ1-1	NA	CASSQDRRDHTEAFF	TGCGCCAGCAGCCAAGATCGGCGGGACCACACTGAAGCTTTCTTT
TRBV5-6	NA	TRBJ2-3	NA	CASSLVARARDTQYF	TGTGCCAGCAGCTTGGTGGCCAGAGCAAGAGATACGCAGTATTTT
TRBV7-2	NA	TRBJ2-7	NA	CASSQAGGDYEQYF	TGTGCCAGCAGTCAGGCAGGGGGGGACTACGAGCAGTACTTC
TRBV5-1	NA	TRBJ1-1	NA	CASRTTMVGEAFF	TGCGCCAGCAGAACCACAATGGTCGGTGAAGCTTTCTTT
TRBV15	TRBD2	TRBJ2-1	NA	CATSSPSGRTYNEQFF	TGTGCCACCAGCAGTCCCAGCGGGAGGACCTACAATGAGCAGTTCTTC